A selection of T cell receptor beta chains follows, all from one sample in a study of vaccination effects on CD4 cells after COVID-19. The antigens these receptors bind are not known. TCRdb keeps only in-frame clones here, not all; method: immunoSEQ multiplex PCR. The table records 14,000 or so clones, approximately 82% of them present only once. The source material was CD4+ T cells from PBMCs cultured with HCoV-229E spike peptides, sampled before COVID-19 vaccination. These receptor sequences come from a human donor who received a COVID-19 vaccine. CDR3s include the opening cysteine and the closing phenylalanine or tryptophan. The D gene is left open where the match is weak. For some rows the clone size is stated as once, few or many, or as a class when expanded; others skip it.

J gene | D gene | clone size | V gene | CDR3 DNA | CDR3 protein
TRBJ1-1 | - | - | TRBV30 | TGTGCCTGGATGGGCGGAATCTTGAACACTGAAGCTTTCTTT | CAWMGGILNTEAFF
TRBJ2-2 | - | - | TRBV19 | TGTGCCAGTAGTGGGGGAGCCAGTAACACCGGGGAGCTGTTTTTT | CASSGGASNTGELFF
TRBJ2-6 | - | few | TRBV30 | TGTGCCTGGAGTGTACTCGGCTCTGGGGCCAACGTCCTGACTTTC | CAWSVLGSGANVLTF
TRBJ2-1 | TRBD1 | - | TRBV6-5 | TGTGCCAGCAGTTCGCCACACAGGGGGAAACCTGATGAGCAGTTCTTC | CASSSPHRGKPDEQFF
TRBJ2-7 | - | - | TRBV28 | TGTGCCAGCAGTTTGAGGTTAAGCGAGCAGTACTTC | CASSLRLSEQYF
TRBJ2-2 | TRBD2 | - | TRBV6-4 | TGTGCCAGCAGTGTTACTAGCGGGAGGACCGGGGAGCTGTTTTTT | CASSVTSGRTGELFF
TRBJ2-2 | - | - | TRBV21-1 | TGTGCCAGCAGCAAAGTCCCGGGACTAGCGGCCACCGGGGAGCTGTTTTTT | CASSKVPGLAATGELFF
TRBJ1-4 | - | - | TRBV27 | TGTGCCAGCAGGCCCGCAGGGGTATACGAAAAACTGTTTTTT | CASRPAGVYEKLFF
TRBJ2-5 | - | few | TRBV5-4 | TGTGCCAGCAGTAGGAGACAGTTTGGGCAAGAGACCCAGTACTTC | CASSRRQFGQETQYF
TRBJ1-4 | TRBD1 | - | TRBV4-1 | TGCGCCAGCAGCCAAGAACGGACAGGGTGGAGGATGTCTAATGAAAAACTGTTTTTT | CASSQERTGWRMSNEKLFF
TRBJ2-2 | - | - | TRBV10-3 | TGTGCCATCAGGGGCGAAGCTCGCACCGGGGAGCTGTTTTTT | CAIRGEARTGELFF
TRBJ2-7 | - | - | TRBV19 | TGTGCCAGTAGTAACAGGATCTACGAGCAGTACTTC | CASSNRIYEQYF
TRBJ2-2 | - | - | TRBV7-2 | TGTGCCAGCAGCATCACACTGAACACCGGGGAGCTGTTTTTT | CASSITLNTGELFF
TRBJ2-1 | - | - | TRBV4-2 | TGTGCCAGCAGCCAAGCCGTAGCGGAAGTCTACAATGAGCAGTTCTTC | CASSQAVAEVYNEQFF
TRBJ1-1 | TRBD1 | - | TRBV20-1 | TGCAGTGCTAGTCAGGGGGCGACTCCAACTGAAGCTTTCTTT | CSASQGATPTEAFF
TRBJ2-2 | - | - | TRBV28 | TGTGGCACAACCGACCGGAACAGGATAAACACCGGGGAGCTGTTTTTT | CGTTDRNRINTGELFF
TRBJ2-3 | - | - | TRBV5-6 | TGTGCCAGCAGCTCGCAAGGGACTGGGCTCACAGATACGCAGTATTTT | CASSSQGTGLTDTQYF
TRBJ2-1 | - | - | TRBV7-6 | TGTGCCAGCAGCTCACCCCTAGGCGGCTCCTACAATGAGCAGTTCTTC | CASSSPLGGSYNEQFF
TRBJ1-1 | - | - | TRBV5-1 | TGCGCCAGCAGCCCGGGGGCCCCAGGGGCGAACACTGAAGCTTTCTTT | CASSPGAPGANTEAFF
TRBJ2-5 | TRBD2 | once | TRBV29-1 | TGCAGCGTGCGGGGGGGACTGGTGGAGACCCAGTACTTC | CSVRGGLVETQYF
TRBJ1-1 | - | - | TRBV18 | TGTGCCACCCTCCTTGACGGTTACGAAGCTTTCTTT | CATLLDGYEAFF
TRBJ2-1 | TRBD2 | - | TRBV28 | TGTGCCAGCAGTAGACTAGCGGTTCGCAATGAGCAGTTCTTC | CASSRLAVRNEQFF
TRBJ1-6 | TRBD1 | - | TRBV7-9 | TGTGCCAGCAGCTTAGTGGGACAGGTTAATTCACCCCTCCACTTT | CASSLVGQVNSPLHF
TRBJ1-3 | - | - | TRBV30 | TGTGCCTGGAGTGTAATCGGGGGAAACACCATATATTTT | CAWSVIGGNTIYF
TRBJ1-3 | - | - | TRBV4-2 | TGTGCCAGCAACCACGCTACTGGAAACACCATATATTTT | CASNHATGNTIYF
TRBJ1-1 | - | - | TRBV12-3/TRBV12-4 | TGTGCCAGCAATAAAGGGGTGAACACTGAAGCTTTCTTT | CASNKGVNTEAFF
TRBJ1-2 | TRBD1 | - | TRBV18 | TGTGCCAGCTCACCCGTACGGACAGGGCCATACTATGGCTACACCTTC | CASSPVRTGPYYGYTF
TRBJ2-1 | - | few | TRBV7-7 | TGTGCTAGCAGCTTATGTGATGAGGAGGGAGGCATCTGCGACAATGAGCAGTTCTTC | CASSLCDEEGGICDNEQFF